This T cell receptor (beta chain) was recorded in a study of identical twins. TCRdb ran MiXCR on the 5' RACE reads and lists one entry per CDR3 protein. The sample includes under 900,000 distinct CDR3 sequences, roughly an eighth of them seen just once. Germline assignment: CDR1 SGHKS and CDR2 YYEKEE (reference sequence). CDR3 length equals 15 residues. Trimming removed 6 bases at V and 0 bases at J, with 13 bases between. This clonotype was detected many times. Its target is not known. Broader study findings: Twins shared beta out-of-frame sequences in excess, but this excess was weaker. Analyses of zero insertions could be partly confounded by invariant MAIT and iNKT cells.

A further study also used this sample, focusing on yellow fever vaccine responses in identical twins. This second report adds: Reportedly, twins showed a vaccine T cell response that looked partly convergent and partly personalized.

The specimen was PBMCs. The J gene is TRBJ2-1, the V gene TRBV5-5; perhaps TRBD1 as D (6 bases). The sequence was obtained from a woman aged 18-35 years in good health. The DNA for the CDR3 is TGTGCCAGCAACCACCAGGGGAGCTCCTACAATGAGCAGTTCTTC. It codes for CASNHQGSSYNEQFF.